This T cell receptor (beta chain) was observed in a study of blood T cell repertoires in COVID-19. For the study at large: There were acute and convalescent COVID-19 samples, and they came from the United States, Italy and Spain. Sample material is recorded as cDNA or gDNA derived from T cells, B-cell-depleted T cells, or PBMCs.

With 3 bases clipped from V and 4 bases from J, the junction kept 7 bases outside the gene matches. The CDR3 loop spans 15 amino acids. Germline CDR1 and CDR2: SEHNR and FQNEAQ (reference sequence). Original methodology: Estimation of nucleated cell counts was performed using reference gene primer amplification. Assay: immunoSEQ multiplex PCR; the TCRdb copy retains only in-frame clones and omits some. Clonal size and the V and J genes are those of that table, whereas D and trimming came from the DNA. The sample yields about 16,000 clones, more than 70% seen once. This clone appeared a few times. The receptor was isolated from a human donor in a cohort sampled during active COVID-19. Sequenced: peripheral blood. The rearrangement links TRBV7-9 to TRBJ2-7; TRBD1 agrees at 9 bases. The chain's CDR3 is CASSLGDRVEYEQYF. The CDR3, as DNA: TGTGCCAGCAGCTTGGGGGACAGGGTTGAATACGAGCAGTACTTC. Full variable domain (remainder filled in from reference TRBV7-9 and TRBJ2-7): DTGVSQNPRHKITKRGQNVTFRCDPISEHNRLYWYRQTLGQGPEFLTYFQNEAQLEKSRLLSDRFSAERPKGSFSTLEIQRTEQGDSAMYLCASSLGDRVEYEQYFGPGTRLTVT.